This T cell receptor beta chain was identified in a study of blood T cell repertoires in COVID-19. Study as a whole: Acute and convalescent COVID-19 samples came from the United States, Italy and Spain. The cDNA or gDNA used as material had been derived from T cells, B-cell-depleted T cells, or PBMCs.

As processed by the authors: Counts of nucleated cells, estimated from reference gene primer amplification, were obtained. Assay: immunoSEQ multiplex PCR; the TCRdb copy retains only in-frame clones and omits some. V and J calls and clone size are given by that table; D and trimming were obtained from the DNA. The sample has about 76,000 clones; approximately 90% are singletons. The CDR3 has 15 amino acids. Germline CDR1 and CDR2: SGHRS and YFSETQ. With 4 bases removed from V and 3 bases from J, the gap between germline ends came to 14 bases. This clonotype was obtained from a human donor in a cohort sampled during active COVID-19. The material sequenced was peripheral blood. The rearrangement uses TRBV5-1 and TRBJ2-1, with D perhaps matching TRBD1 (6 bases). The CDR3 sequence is CASSTTGYGYNEQFF. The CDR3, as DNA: TGCGCCAGCAGCACTACAGGGTATGGCTACAATGAGCAGTTCTTC.